This TCR beta chain was captured by sequencing in a study of control samples from healthy donors and cancer patients. Sequenced by immunoSEQ multiplex PCR; TCRdb stores in-frame clones only, minus some. Of 84,000 or so clones listed, 91% are singletons. The receptor was derived from a man aged 25-45 years in good health. The sequencing sample was made of blood.

CDR3 sequence: CASSARGGRETQYF. As DNA, the CDR3 is TGTGCCAGCAGCGCCCGCGGGGGAAGAGAGACCCAGTACTTC. This chain connects TRBV7-6 to TRBJ2-5; 7 positions match TRBD2. CDR3 length: 14 amino acids. V lost 5 bases, J lost 4 bases, and 7 bases stayed unmatched. Germline CDR1 SGHVS, CDR2 FNYEAQ.